This is a list of T cell receptor beta chains from one sample in a study of blood T cell repertoires in COVID-19. Assay used: immunoSEQ multiplex PCR; TCRdb lists only in-frame clones, some missing. The repertoire holds roughly 300,000 clones, about 87% seen once, with about 1.4% in the top ten. Sequencing was performed on peripheral blood. These receptor sequences come from a middle-aged woman who had recovered from COVID-19. Each CDR3 is given with its conserved first and last residue. D genes are given only for firm matches. Clone size, where shown, is once, few, many, or a class for clones that have expanded.

J gene	V gene	D gene	clone size	CDR3 protein	CDR3 DNA
TRBJ1-2	TRBV3-1/TRBV3-2	TRBD1	once	CASSPGTGLFYGYTF	TGTGCCAGCAGCCCCGGGACAGGGCTTTTCTATGGCTACACCTTC
TRBJ2-1	TRBV19	.	few	CASSIDPSYNEQFF	TGTGCCAGTAGTATAGATCCTTCCTACAATGAGCAGTTCTTC
TRBJ2-5	TRBV9	TRBD2	.	CASSVAGAGNQETQYF	TGTGCCAGCAGCGTAGCCGGAGCGGGAAACCAAGAGACCCAGTACTTC
TRBJ1-5	TRBV21-1	.	.	CASSKDGGTVSNQPQHF	TGTGCCAGCAGCAAGGATGGGGGGACAGTTAGCAATCAGCCCCAGCATTTT
TRBJ1-1	TRBV5-1	TRBD1	few	CASSYRDSNTEAFF	TGCGCCAGCAGCTACCGGGACAGTAACACTGAAGCTTTCTTT
TRBJ2-7	TRBV2	TRBD1	.	CASRGQASYEQYF	TGTGCCAGCAGGGGACAGGCCTCCTACGAGCAGTACTTC
TRBJ1-1	TRBV14	TRBD1	.	CASSNSEGATEAFF	TGTGCCAGCAGCAATAGCGAGGGGGCAACTGAAGCTTTCTTT
TRBJ1-3	TRBV5-4	.	.	CASSLAPGWYSGNTIYF	TGTGCCAGCAGCTTGGCCCCAGGCTGGTACTCTGGAAACACCATATATTTT
TRBJ2-7	TRBV19	.	.	CASIAKNGAVEQYF	TGTGCCAGTATTGCAAAGAATGGGGCGGTCGAGCAGTACTTC
TRBJ2-1	TRBV5-1	TRBD2	.	CASSWGLAGGYNEQFF	TGCGCCAGCAGCTGGGGACTAGCCGGAGGGTACAATGAGCAGTTCTTC
TRBJ1-1	TRBV7-2	.	.	CASSFGGTLNTEAFF	TGTGCCAGCAGCTTCGGGGGGACTTTGAACACTGAAGCTTTCTTT
TRBJ2-2	TRBV4-1	TRBD2	.	CASSQGDGLAGNTGELFF	TGCGCCAGCAGCCAAGGCGACGGACTAGCGGGGAACACCGGGGAGCTGTTTTTT
TRBJ2-1	TRBV5-1	.	.	CASSLGGLLYNEQFF	TGCGCCAGCAGCTTGGGGGGGCTGCTTTACAATGAGCAGTTCTTC
TRBJ1-5	TRBV10-3	.	few	CAISERGTISNQPQHF	TGTGCCATCAGTGAGCGGGGGACTATTTCCAATCAGCCCCAGCATTTT
TRBJ1-1	TRBV5-1	.	.	CASTDYPWGMNTEAFF	TGCGCCAGCACGGACTACCCTTGGGGGATGAACACTGAAGCTTTCTTT
TRBJ1-1	TRBV6-2/TRBV6-3	.	once	CASSYLVGMNTEAFF	TGTGCCAGCAGTTATTTGGTCGGGATGAACACTGAAGCTTTCTTT
TRBJ2-3	TRBV10-3	.	.	CAISELRGSSTDTQYF	TGTGCCATCAGTGAGTTAAGGGGTTCTAGCACAGATACGCAGTATTTT
TRBJ1-2	TRBV15	.	.	CATSRDVTHWDGYTF	TGTGCCACCAGCAGAGATGTGACACACTGGGATGGCTACACCTTC
TRBJ2-3	TRBV6-1	TRBD2	.	CASSEALTSGGDTQYF	TGTGCCAGCAGTGAAGCGCTGACTAGCGGGGGGGATACGCAGTATTTT
TRBJ1-2	TRBV4-1	TRBD1	.	CASSQESRGSYGYTF	TGCGCCAGCAGCCAAGAATCCAGGGGGAGCTATGGCTACACCTTC
TRBJ2-5	TRBV5-4	TRBD1	.	CASSPPGQGVKETQYF	TGTGCCAGCAGCCCACCGGGACAGGGGGTGAAAGAGACCCAGTACTTC
TRBJ2-5	TRBV18	.	.	CASSPPLETQYF	TGTGCCAGCTCACCACCTCTAGAGACCCAGTACTTC
TRBJ2-7	TRBV6-5	.	.	CASSQGGEQYF	TGTGCCAGCAGCCAGGGCGGCGAGCAGTACTTC
TRBJ1-6	TRBV7-2	TRBD1	.	CASSLDRGNSPLHF	TGTGCCAGCAGCTTAGACAGGGGTAATTCACCCCTCCACTTT
TRBJ2-4	TRBV10-3	.	.	CAISESLSLQGPIQYF	TGTGCCATCAGTGAGTCCCTCTCTCTACAGGGTCCCATTCAGTACTTC
TRBJ2-5	TRBV15	.	.	CATSRDSPPEETQYF	TGTGCCACCAGCAGAGATTCCCCCCCCGAAGAGACCCAGTACTTC
TRBJ2-3	TRBV4-1	TRBD2	.	CASSQTSGGTDTQYF	TGCGCCAGCAGCCAGACTAGCGGGGGGACAGATACGCAGTATTTT
TRBJ1-1	TRBV5-6	.	.	CASSPGGPWEDTEAFF	TGTGCCAGCAGTCCGGGGGGACCCTGGGAGGACACTGAAGCTTTCTTT
TRBJ1-4	TRBV7-9	.	.	CASSFSNEKLFF	TGTGCCAGCAGCTTCAGTAATGAAAAACTGTTTTTT
TRBJ1-1	TRBV18	.	.	CASSIFQGNTEAFF	TGTGCCAGCTCAATATTCCAGGGGAACACTGAAGCTTTCTTT
TRBJ2-5	TRBV2	.	.	CATLPFSRGGEGLETQYF	TGTGCCACCCTGCCGTTTTCGCGGGGAGGTGAGGGGCTCGAGACCCAGTACTTC
TRBJ1-2	TRBV28	.	.	CASSSLYGYTF	TGTGCCAGCAGTTCTTTATATGGCTACACCTTC
TRBJ1-2	TRBV30	.	.	CAWRRKPPNYGYTF	TGTGCCTGGAGGAGGAAGCCTCCTAACTATGGCTACACCTTC
TRBJ1-1	TRBV19	TRBD1	.	CASRGVRTGWTEAFF	TGTGCCAGTAGGGGGGTGAGGACAGGGTGGACTGAAGCTTTCTTT
TRBJ2-1	TRBV7-9	TRBD2	.	CASSRTSGGYNEQFF	TGTGCCAGCAGCCGAACTAGCGGGGGCTACAATGAGCAGTTCTTC
TRBJ2-7	TRBV19	.	.	CASSKLPSSYEQYF	TGTGCCAGTAGTAAGCTGCCTAGCTCCTACGAGCAGTACTTC
TRBJ1-5	TRBV5-5	TRBD1	.	CASSWGQDSNQPQHF	TGTGCCAGCAGCTGGGGACAGGACAGCAATCAGCCCCAGCATTTT
TRBJ2-3	TRBV21-1	.	.	CASSPRGQGAEDTQYF	TGTGCCAGCAGCCCACGTGGACAGGGGGCTGAAGATACGCAGTATTTT
TRBJ1-2	TRBV5-3	.	.	CARSPDSSGGYTF	TGTGCCAGAAGCCCCGACTCCAGCGGAGGCTACACCTTC
TRBJ2-1	TRBV12-5	.	.	CASGLPIGLLYNEQFF	TGTGCTAGTGGTTTGCCCATCGGACTCCTCTACAATGAGCAGTTCTTC
TRBJ2-3	TRBV11-2	.	.	CASSLDTGMGTQYF	TGTGCCAGCAGCTTAGATACGGGGATGGGTACGCAGTATTTT
TRBJ1-2	TRBV18	TRBD1	few	CASSGQGGYGYTF	TGTGCCAGCTCCGGACAGGGTGGCTATGGCTACACCTTC
TRBJ2-7	TRBV10-3	.	once	CAISESVGGPYEQYF	TGTGCCATCAGTGAGTCGGTGGGGGGACCCTACGAGCAGTACTTC
TRBJ2-6	TRBV15	.	.	CATSSQVGSGANVLTF	TGTGCCACCAGCTCCCAGGTGGGCTCTGGGGCCAACGTCCTGACTTTC
TRBJ1-2	TRBV18	.	.	CASSPLQEANYGYTF	TGTGCCAGCTCACCACTACAGGAAGCAAACTATGGCTACACCTTC
TRBJ1-2	TRBV9	TRBD1	.	CASSLSTGGAGYTF	TGTGCCAGCAGCCTTAGTACAGGGGGCGCGGGCTACACCTTC
TRBJ2-1	TRBV29-1	.	.	CSVPASPLVIGNEQFF	TGCAGCGTCCCCGCTAGCCCCTTGGTAATAGGGAATGAGCAGTTCTTC
TRBJ1-2	TRBV5-6	.	once	CASSLGQYYGYTF	TGTGCCAGCAGCTTGGGGCAGTACTATGGCTACACCTTC
TRBJ1-3	TRBV7-9	TRBD1	.	CASSSRTGDNTIYF	TGTGCCAGCAGCTCCAGGACAGGGGACAACACCATATATTTT
TRBJ1-1	TRBV19	.	.	CASSRSRGSHTEAFF	TGTGCCAGTAGTCGATCTAGGGGGAGTCACACTGAAGCTTTCTTT
TRBJ1-2	TRBV9	.	.	CASSVARENYGYTF	TGTGCCAGCAGCGTAGCCAGGGAAAACTATGGCTACACCTTC
TRBJ1-4	TRBV6-5	.	.	CASSRGTTSNEKLFF	TGTGCCAGCAGCCGAGGGACTACATCTAATGAAAAACTGTTTTTT
TRBJ1-1	TRBV5-4	.	once	CASSSQGSEAFF	TGTGCCAGCAGTTCTCAGGGCTCTGAAGCTTTCTTT
TRBJ2-4	TRBV5-1	TRBD1	.	CASSRTGVGNIQYF	TGCGCCAGCAGCCGAACAGGGGTGGGGAACATTCAGTACTTC
TRBJ2-1	TRBV19	.	.	CATAGDTKTYNEQFF	TGTGCCACTGCTGGGGACACCAAAACCTACAATGAGCAGTTCTTC
TRBJ1-2	TRBV2	TRBD1	few	CASSLTQGDYGYTF	TGTGCCAGCAGTCTCACTCAGGGGGACTATGGCTACACCTTC